This T cell receptor beta chain was sequenced in a study of cytomegalovirus exposure and HLA in healthy donors. General study results and limits: Segments of the TCR beta V type were, in most cases, productive about 87% or about 30% of the time in an earlier analysis.

The CDR3 covers 15 residues. Trimming cost V 0 bases and J 6 bases, with 14 bases left between them. The germline CDR1 and CDR2 sequences are SGHVS and FQNEAQ. With respect to this clone: The antigen is undetermined.

Amplification used 60 Vbeta primers and 13 Jbeta primers. Profiled with immunoSEQ multiplex PCR; TCRdb holds only in-frame clones, not every one. The table has under 200,000 clones, approximately 85% seen once; the top ten hold almost 9.5%. The chain carries TRBV7-8 and TRBJ1-1; possibly TRBD1 for D (5 bases). This clonotype was obtained from a man in his late teens or twenties in good health and CMV-seropositive. The specimen sequenced was PBMCs. The CDR3 region is CASSLAYRAGAEAFF. The CDR3 coding sequence is TGTGCCAGCAGCTTAGCGTACAGAGCGGGGGCTGAAGCTTTCTTT.